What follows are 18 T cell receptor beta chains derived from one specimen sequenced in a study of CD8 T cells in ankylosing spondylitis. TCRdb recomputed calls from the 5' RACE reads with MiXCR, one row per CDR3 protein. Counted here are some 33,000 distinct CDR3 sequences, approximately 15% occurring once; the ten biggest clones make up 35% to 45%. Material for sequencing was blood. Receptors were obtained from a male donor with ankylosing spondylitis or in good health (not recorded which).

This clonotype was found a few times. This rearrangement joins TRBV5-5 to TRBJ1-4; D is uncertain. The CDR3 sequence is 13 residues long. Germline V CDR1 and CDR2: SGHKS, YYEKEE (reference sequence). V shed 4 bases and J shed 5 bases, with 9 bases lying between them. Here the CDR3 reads CASSPDPNEKLFF. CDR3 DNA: TGTGCCAGCAGCCCGGATCCAAATGAAAAACTGTTTTTT.

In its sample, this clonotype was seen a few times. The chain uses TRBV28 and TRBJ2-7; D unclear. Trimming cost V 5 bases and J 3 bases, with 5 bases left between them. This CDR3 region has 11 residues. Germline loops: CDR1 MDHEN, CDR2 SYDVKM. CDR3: CASSASYEQYF. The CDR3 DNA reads TGTGCCAGCAGTGCCAGCTACGAGCAGTACTTC.

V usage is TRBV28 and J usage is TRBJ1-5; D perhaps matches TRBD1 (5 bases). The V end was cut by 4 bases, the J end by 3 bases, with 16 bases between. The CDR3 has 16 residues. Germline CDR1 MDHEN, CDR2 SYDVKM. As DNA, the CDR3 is TGTGCCAGCAGTTCGACAGTAGACCTGCCCAATCAGCCCCAGCATTTT. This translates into CASSSTVDLPNQPQHF.

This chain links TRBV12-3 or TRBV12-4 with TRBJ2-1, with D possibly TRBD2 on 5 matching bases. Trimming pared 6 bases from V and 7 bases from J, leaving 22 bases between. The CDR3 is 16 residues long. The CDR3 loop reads CASRGTRATSENEQFF. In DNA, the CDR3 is TGTGCCAGCAGGGGCACTAGGGCTACTTCTGAAAATGAGCAGTTCTTC.

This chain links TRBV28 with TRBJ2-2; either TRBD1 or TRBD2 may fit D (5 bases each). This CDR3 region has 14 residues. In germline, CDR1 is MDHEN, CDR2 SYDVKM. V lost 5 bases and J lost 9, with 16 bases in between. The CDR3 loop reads CASSPGAQDRELFF. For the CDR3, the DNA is TGTGCCAGCAGTCCCGGGGCCCAAGACAGGGAGCTGTTTTTT.

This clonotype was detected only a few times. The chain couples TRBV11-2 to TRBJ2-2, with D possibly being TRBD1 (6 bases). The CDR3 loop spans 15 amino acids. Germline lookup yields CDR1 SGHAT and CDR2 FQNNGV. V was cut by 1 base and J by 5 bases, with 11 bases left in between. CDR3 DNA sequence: TGTGCCAGCAGCTTAGTCAGGGGAGAGACCGGGGAGCTGTTTTTT. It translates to CASSLVRGETGELFF. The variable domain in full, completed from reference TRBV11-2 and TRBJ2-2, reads EAGVAQSPRYKIIEKRQSVAFWCNPISGHATLYWYQQILGQGPKLLIQFQNNGVVDDSQLPKDRFSAERLKGVDSTLKIQPAKLEDSAVYLCASSLVRGETGELFFGEGSRLTVL.

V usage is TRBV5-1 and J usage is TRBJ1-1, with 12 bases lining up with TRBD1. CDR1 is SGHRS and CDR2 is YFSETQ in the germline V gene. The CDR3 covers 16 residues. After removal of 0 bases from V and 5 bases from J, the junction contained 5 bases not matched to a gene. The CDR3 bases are TGCGCCAGCAGCTTGGCCAGGGGACAGGGGGCTACTGAAGCTTTCTTT. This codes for CASSLARGQGATEAFF.

The CDR3: CASTTIQGWGTEAFF. The CDR3 nucleotides are TGTGCCAGTACCACCATACAGGGATGGGGCACTGAAGCTTTCTTT. The chain employs TRBV19 and TRBJ1-1; TRBD1 might be the D (6 bases). The V end was cut by 7 bases, the J end by 4 bases, with 19 bases between. CDR3 length equals 15 residues. CDR1 is LNHDA, CDR2 SQIVND, per germline (reference sequence).

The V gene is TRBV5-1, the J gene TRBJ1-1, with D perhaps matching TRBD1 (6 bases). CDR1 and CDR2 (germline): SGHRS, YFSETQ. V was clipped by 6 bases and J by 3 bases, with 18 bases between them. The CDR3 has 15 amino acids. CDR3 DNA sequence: TGCGCCAGCACCAATTTAGGGGGAACCGACACTGAAGCTTTCTTT. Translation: CASTNLGGTDTEAFF. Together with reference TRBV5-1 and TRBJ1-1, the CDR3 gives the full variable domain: KAGVTQTPRYLIKTRGQQVTLSCSPISGHRSVSWYQQTPGQGLQFLFEYFSETQRNKGNFPGRFSGRQFSNSRSEMNVSTLELGDSALYLCASTNLGGTDTEAFFGQGTRLTVV.

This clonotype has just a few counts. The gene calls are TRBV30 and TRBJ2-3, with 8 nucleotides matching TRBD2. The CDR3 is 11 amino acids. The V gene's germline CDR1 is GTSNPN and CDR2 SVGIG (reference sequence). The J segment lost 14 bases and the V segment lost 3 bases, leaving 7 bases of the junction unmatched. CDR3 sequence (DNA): TGTGCCTGGAGCACCGGGACTAGTCGGTATTTT. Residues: CAWSTGTSRYF.

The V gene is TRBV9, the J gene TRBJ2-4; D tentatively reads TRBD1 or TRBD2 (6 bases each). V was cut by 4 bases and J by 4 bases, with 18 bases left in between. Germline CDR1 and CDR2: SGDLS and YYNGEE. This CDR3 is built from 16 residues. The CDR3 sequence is CASSPSGGASKNIQYF. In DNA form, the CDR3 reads TGTGCCAGCAGCCCCTCCGGGGGCGCGAGTAAAAACATTCAGTACTTC.

The CDR3 nucleotides read TGCGCCAGCAGCCAAGAACTAAGCGGGACCGGGGAGCTGTTTTTT. It translates to CASSQELSGTGELFF. The gene calls are TRBV4-3 and TRBJ2-2, with D perhaps TRBD2 (6 bases). The CDR3 runs 15 residues. The V gene lost 0 bases and the J gene lost 5 bases, with 10 bases spanning the gap. The germline CDR1 and CDR2 sequences are LGHNA and YSLEER.

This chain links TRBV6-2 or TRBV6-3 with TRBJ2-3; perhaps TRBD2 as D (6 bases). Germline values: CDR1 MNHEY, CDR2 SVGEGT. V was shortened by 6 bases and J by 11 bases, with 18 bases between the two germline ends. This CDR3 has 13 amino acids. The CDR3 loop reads CASRGGASPWQYF. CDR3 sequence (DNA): TGTGCCAGCAGAGGCGGGGCCTCCCCATGGCAGTATTTT.

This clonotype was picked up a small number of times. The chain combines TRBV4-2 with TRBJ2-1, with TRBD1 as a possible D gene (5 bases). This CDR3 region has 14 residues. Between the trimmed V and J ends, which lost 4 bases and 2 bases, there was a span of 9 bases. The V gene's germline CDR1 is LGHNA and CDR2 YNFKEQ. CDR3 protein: CASSRGDPYNEQFF. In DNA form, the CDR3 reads TGTGCCAGCAGCCGGGGCGACCCCTACAATGAGCAGTTCTTC.

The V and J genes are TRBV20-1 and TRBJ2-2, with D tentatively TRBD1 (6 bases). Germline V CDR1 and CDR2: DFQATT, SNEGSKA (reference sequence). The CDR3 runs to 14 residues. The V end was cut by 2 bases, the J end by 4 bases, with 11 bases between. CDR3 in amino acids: CSARRPGATGELFF. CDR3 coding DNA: TGCAGTGCTAGAAGGCCAGGGGCCACCGGGGAGCTGTTTTTT.

The CDR3 DNA reads as TGTGCCAGCAGCCCTCTAGCGGGGGGCTACAATGAGCAGTTCTTC. It encodes CASSPLAGGYNEQFF. The J gene is TRBJ2-1, the V gene TRBV14, with TRBD2 matching over 11 bases. This CDR3 contains 15 residues. V lost 4 bases and J lost 3; bases outside the gene matches: 2. The V gene's germline CDR1 is SGHDN and CDR2 FVKESK.

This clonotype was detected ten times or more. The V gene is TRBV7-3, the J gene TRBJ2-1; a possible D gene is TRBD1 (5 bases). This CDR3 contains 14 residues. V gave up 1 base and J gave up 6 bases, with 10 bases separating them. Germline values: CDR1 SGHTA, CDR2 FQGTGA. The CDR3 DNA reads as TGTGCCAGCAGCTTAATGGCAGGGATCAATGAGCAGTTCTTC. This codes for CASSLMAGINEQFF.

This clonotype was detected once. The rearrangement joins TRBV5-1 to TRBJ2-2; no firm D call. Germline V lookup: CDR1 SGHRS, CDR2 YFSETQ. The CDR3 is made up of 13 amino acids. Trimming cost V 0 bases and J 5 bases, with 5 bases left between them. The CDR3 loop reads CASSLAQTGELFF. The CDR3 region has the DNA TGCGCCAGCAGCTTGGCTCAGACCGGGGAGCTGTTTTTT.